This entry concerns a single T cell receptor (beta chain). This specimen comes from a study of blood T cell repertoires in COVID-19. About the research overall: Collection of acute and convalescent COVID-19 samples took place in the United States, Italy and Spain. Sources were T cells, B-cell-depleted T cells, or PBMCs; the material itself was cDNA or gDNA.

Sequenced by immunoSEQ multiplex PCR; TCRdb stores in-frame clones only, minus some. The sample records roughly 170,000 clones, 84% being singletons. Germline CDR1 DFQATT, CDR2 SNEGSKA (reference sequence). CDR3 length: 11 residues. Trimming cost V 2 bases and J 3 bases, with 2 bases left between them. The sequencing input was peripheral blood. This chain uses TRBV20-1 with TRBJ2-1; D call uncertain. The TCR comes from a human donor in a cohort sampled during active COVID-19. The CDR3 DNA reads TGCAGTGCTAGACTCTACAATGAGCAGTTCTTC. It yields the protein CSARLYNEQFF.